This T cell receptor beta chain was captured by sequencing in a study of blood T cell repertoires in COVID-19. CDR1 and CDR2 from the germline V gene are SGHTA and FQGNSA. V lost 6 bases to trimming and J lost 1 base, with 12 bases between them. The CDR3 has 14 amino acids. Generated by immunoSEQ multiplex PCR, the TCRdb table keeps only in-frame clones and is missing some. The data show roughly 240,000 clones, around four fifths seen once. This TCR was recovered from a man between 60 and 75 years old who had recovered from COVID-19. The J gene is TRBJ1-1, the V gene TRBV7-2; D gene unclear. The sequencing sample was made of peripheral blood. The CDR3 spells CASSYTFPNTEAFF. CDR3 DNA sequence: TGTGCCAGCAGTTATACTTTTCCGAACACTGAAGCTTTCTTT.